A selection of T cell receptor beta chains follows, all from one sample in a study of blood T cell repertoires in COVID-19. The protocol was immunoSEQ multiplex PCR, while the TCRdb copy is restricted to in-frame clones and leaves out a portion. The repertoire holds around 220,000 clones, with around 88% as singletons. The sample was peripheral blood. The receptor set was obtained from a man younger than 35 with active or convalescent COVID-19. Both conserved end residues are part of each CDR3. The order of the fields is clone size, V gene, D gene, J gene, CDR3 DNA, CDR3 protein. The D gene is left open where the match is weak. Size values are once, few and many counts, or a class for expanded clones, and some rows have none.

NA	TRBV18	NA	TRBJ1-1	TGTGCCAGCTCACCACCCATCCTAACTGAAGCTTTCTTT	CASSPPILTEAFF
NA	TRBV9	NA	TRBJ2-3	TGTGCCAGCAGCCTAGAGGGGACAGATACGCAGTATTTT	CASSLEGTDTQYF
NA	TRBV4-2	NA	TRBJ1-1	TGTGCCAGCAGCCAAGTTCAGGGTGATCCTGAAGCTTTCTTT	CASSQVQGDPEAFF
NA	TRBV19	NA	TRBJ2-2	TGTGCCAGTAGTACACGTACAGGGTTGAGCACCGGGGAGCTGTTTTTT	CASSTRTGLSTGELFF
NA	TRBV24-1	NA	TRBJ1-5	TGTGCCACCAGTGATTCCAGGGTAATCAATCAGCCCCAGCATTTT	CATSDSRVINQPQHF
NA	TRBV7-9	NA	TRBJ1-3	TGTGCCAGCATCTCAGGGTCTGGAAACACCATATATTTT	CASISGSGNTIYF
NA	TRBV15	TRBD2	TRBJ2-1	TGTGCCACCAGCAGAGACGGCGGGACTAGCGGAAGAATGCAGTTCTTC	CATSRDGGTSGRMQFF
NA	TRBV6-6	NA	TRBJ2-7	TGTGCCAGCAGTACCACTTTTCTAGCGACGTCCTACGAGCAGTACTTC	CASSTTFLATSYEQYF
NA	TRBV2	NA	TRBJ1-1	TGTGCCAGCAGTGTGGGGCAGGGGCAGAACACTGAAGCTTTCTTT	CASSVGQGQNTEAFF
NA	TRBV28	NA	TRBJ1-5	TGTGCCAGCAGTCCCCCCCGGGTGGACAATCAGCCCCAGCATTTT	CASSPPRVDNQPQHF
NA	TRBV11-2	NA	TRBJ1-4	TGTGCCAGCAGCATAGCCGTGTGGGGAGGAAAACTGTTTTTT	CASSIAVWGGKLFF
NA	TRBV4-2	NA	TRBJ1-2	TGTGCCAGCAGCCAAGGAACAGGCCCTGGGTATGGCTACACCTTC	CASSQGTGPGYGYTF
NA	TRBV6-5	TRBD1	TRBJ2-7	TGTGCCAGCAGCCAGACAGGGGACTCCTACGAGCAGTACTTC	CASSQTGDSYEQYF
NA	TRBV7-9	TRBD2	TRBJ2-7	TGTGCCAGCAGCCCGCCGCGCGCGGGGGGGATAGACGAGCAGTACTTC	CASSPPRAGGIDEQYF
NA	TRBV11-2	NA	TRBJ2-3	TGTGCCAGCAGCTCCCGAGTCCAGGGAAATACGCAGTATTTT	CASSSRVQGNTQYF
NA	TRBV30	TRBD2	TRBJ2-3	TGTGCCTGGACTAGCGGGACAACTGATACGCAGTATTTT	CAWTSGTTDTQYF
NA	TRBV6-2/TRBV6-3	NA	TRBJ1-1	TGTGCCAGCAGTTACCCTGGACAGGAAGCTTTCTTT	CASSYPGQEAFF
NA	TRBV5-1	TRBD1	TRBJ2-7	TGCGCCAGCAGCTATGGACAGGGGGATTACGAGCAGTACTTC	CASSYGQGDYEQYF
NA	TRBV3-1/TRBV3-2	NA	TRBJ2-5	NA	CASSQETVLGETQYF
NA	TRBV10-3	TRBD2	TRBJ2-1	TGTGCCATCAGGCCGGGACTAGCGGGAGACAATGAGCAGTTCTTC	CAIRPGLAGDNEQFF
once	TRBV30	TRBD2	TRBJ2-7	TGTGCCTGGATACCAGATGGGACTAGCGGGATCTACGAGCAGTACTTC	CAWIPDGTSGIYEQYF
once	TRBV29-1	NA	TRBJ1-1	TGCAGCGTTCTAACTAGAGGATTGAACACTGAAGCTTTCTTT	CSVLTRGLNTEAFF
NA	TRBV28	NA	TRBJ2-1	TGTGCCAGCAGCAGTACAGGCCTTGGCTCCTACAATGAGCAGTTCTTC	CASSSTGLGSYNEQFF
NA	TRBV5-1	TRBD1	TRBJ2-5	TGCGCCAGCAGCTTGGTTCTGGACAGGACCCAAGAGACCCAGTACTTC	CASSLVLDRTQETQYF
NA	TRBV6-5	TRBD1	TRBJ1-2	TGTGCCAGCAGTTACTCGGGGGGACAGGAAGCCTATGGCTACACCTTC	CASSYSGGQEAYGYTF
NA	TRBV11-2	NA	TRBJ2-1	TGTGCCAGCAGGCAGACAGACAATGAGCAGTTCTTC	CASRQTDNEQFF
NA	TRBV25-1	NA	TRBJ1-6	TGTGCCAGCAGTGAACCGGGGATCGGCGATTCACCCCTCCACTTT	CASSEPGIGDSPLHF
NA	TRBV28	TRBD2	TRBJ2-7	TGTGCCAGCAGCCTCCCCGGGACTAGTCAAGAGCAGTACTTC	CASSLPGTSQEQYF
NA	TRBV28	NA	TRBJ2-1	TGTGCCAGCAGTTTATCCCCGAACGGCTCCTACAATGAGCAGTTCTTC	CASSLSPNGSYNEQFF
NA	TRBV20-1	TRBD2	TRBJ2-7	TGCAGTGCTAGTGTCTTGGCTAGCGGGACCCTCTCCTACGAGCAGTACTTC	CSASVLASGTLSYEQYF
NA	TRBV6-5	TRBD2	TRBJ2-3	TGTGCCAGCAGTTTTACTAGCGGAGATACGCAGTATTTT	CASSFTSGDTQYF
NA	TRBV29-1	TRBD1	TRBJ1-2	TGCAGCGACAACAGGGGTATTAACTATGGCTACACCTTC	CSDNRGINYGYTF
once	TRBV14	TRBD2	TRBJ2-7	TGTGCCAGCAGCCAAGGGGGGGGGATACCCGAGCAGTACTTC	CASSQGGGIPEQYF
NA	TRBV9	TRBD2	TRBJ2-5	TGTGCCAGCAGCGTAAGTAGCGGGAAGCAAGAGACCCAGTACTTC	CASSVSSGKQETQYF
NA	TRBV11-2	NA	TRBJ2-1	TGTGCCAGCAGCTTACGGGGACTGGGACTGAACAATGAGCAGTTCTTC	CASSLRGLGLNNEQFF